What follows describes a single TCR beta chain. Its specificity is not known. Mismatch with germline at one junction end may stem from a read error. Germline V CDR1 and CDR2: SQVTM, ANQGSEA. The length of the CDR3 is 12 residues. From around 520 ng of total RNA, TCR beta-specific cDNA was reverse-transcribed using a constant-region primer. A slightly modified ARM-PCR protocol with three nested multiplex PCR rounds produced these TCR beta libraries. PCR rounds one and two used TRBV1-TRBV30 forward primers with a C-beta reverse primer for 10 cycles each. TCRdb processed the multiplex PCR reads anew with MiXCR; each CDR3 protein has one entry. This sample carries around 79,000 distinct CDR3 sequences, roughly 71% of them seen once, and the ten largest clones take about 26%. This sample is part of a study of tumor-infiltrating lymphocytes in primary liver carcinoma. Unsorted bulk tissue of roughly 20-34 mg yielded co-extracted RNA and DNA.

Study-wide results and limits: Tumor-adjacent and tumor-blood pairs displayed less overlap than did pairs of tumor regions.

Input material: tumor-adjacent normal liver tissue. The TCR sequence derives from a man aged 40-50 years with primary liver carcinoma and hepatitis B virus infection. The chain is built from TRBV29-1 and TRBJ2-1; D is perhaps TRBD1 (5 bases). CDR3 coding DNA: TGCAGCGTTCAAGACAGCTACAATGAGCAGTTCTTC. Translating it yields CSVQDSYNEQFF.